A single sample is the source of the 9 T cell receptor beta chains below, sequenced in a study of T cell responses to AZD1222 COVID-19 vaccine (dated by TCRdb to the early 2020s). What this sample's time point label stands for: baseline before first vaccination. Libraries were prepared through the immunoSEQ multiplex PCR assay. Held by TCRdb, this immuneACCESS table contains in-frame sequences only and omits some clones. Under half of the omission traces to an unresolved V gene where checked; the cause of the rest is unknown. The table for this sample lists about 150,000 clones; 75% to 95% of them were counted only once. Approximately 2% of the sample is in the top ten clones. The material sequenced was peripheral blood, taken on day 0 of AZD1222 vaccination. The receptors were gathered from an adult in good health.

This sequence joins TRBV5-1 and TRBJ2-1; 9 bases align to TRBD2. The germline V gene has CDR1 SGHRS and CDR2 YFSETQ. The V gene end was trimmed by 0 bases and the J gene end by 5 bases; junction bases not matched to a gene: 0. The CDR3 consists of 14 residues. The CDR3 loop reads CASSLGLADNEQFF. The CDR3 DNA reads TGCGCCAGCAGCTTGGGACTAGCGGACAATGAGCAGTTCTTC.

V and J are TRBV2 and TRBJ2-2; D is undetermined. The V and J ends lost 6 bases and 6 bases respectively, with 17 bases between them. The germline V gene has CDR1 SNHLY and CDR2 FYNNEI. The CDR3 sequence is 15 residues long. The CDR3 DNA reads TGTGCCAGCAGAGAACGGACGAGGAAAGCCGGGGAGCTGTTTTTT. Translating it yields CASRERTRKAGELFF.

In this sample, this clone turned up once. The CDR3 region is CASSPGLNTGELFF. CDR3 nucleotides: TGTGCCAGCAGCCCGGGACTAAACACCGGGGAGCTGTTTTTT. The chain employs TRBV11-3 and TRBJ2-2; 7 positions agree with TRBD2. The trim removed 5 bases at V and 2 bases at J, leaving 2 bases unmatched. The CDR3 runs to 14 residues. CDR1 and CDR2 (germline): SGHNT, YENEEA.

This clone was detected once. This chain uses TRBV28 with TRBJ2-1; the match to TRBD2 covers 16 bases. Germline V gene lookup returns CDR1 MDHEN and CDR2 SYDVKM. The CDR3 extends over 14 amino acids. V lost 9 bases and J lost 8; bases outside the gene matches: 4. The CDR3 here is CARGLAGGSDEQFF. CDR3 bases: TGTGCCAGGGGACTAGCGGGAGGGTCCGATGAGCAGTTCTTC.

V usage is TRBV9 and J usage is TRBJ2-1, with TRBD2 identical over 8 bases. Trimming took 0 bases from V and 0 from J; bases not matched to a gene: 2. Germline lookup yields CDR1 SGDLS and CDR2 YYNGEE. The CDR3 totals 16 residues. CDR3 residues: CASSVVGTSSYNEQFF. The CDR3 coding sequence is TGTGCCAGCAGCGTAGTGGGGACTAGCTCCTACAATGAGCAGTTCTTC.

The chain carries TRBV2 and TRBJ1-5, with D maybe TRBD1 (6 bases). The CDR3 loop spans 15 amino acids. Per germline, CDR1 SNHLY and CDR2 FYNNEI. V was clipped by 7 bases and J by 2 bases, with 15 bases between them. The CDR3 coding sequence is TGTGCCAGCAAAGTTACAGGGCTTGGCAATCAGCCCCAGCATTTT. As protein: CASKVTGLGNQPQHF.

The rearrangement joins TRBV7-8 to TRBJ2-1; the match to TRBD2 covers 15 bases. The CDR3 covers 17 residues. Trimming took 4 bases from V and 7 from J; bases not matched to a gene: 8. The germline CDR1 and CDR2 sequences are SGHVS and FQNEAQ. The CDR3 sequence is CASSSSGTSGRINEQFF. In DNA, the CDR3 is TGTGCCAGCAGCTCATCCGGGACTAGCGGGAGGATTAATGAGCAGTTCTTC.

This chain joins TRBV10-2 and TRBJ1-2, with D perhaps TRBD1 (5 bases). Germline CDR1 is WSHSY and CDR2 is SAAADI. The CDR3 extends over 13 amino acids. Trimming left V 3 bases short and J 7 bases short, with 12 bases between. Written as DNA, the CDR3 is TGCGCCAGCAGTGAAAGGGACCGGGGTGGCTACACCTTC. It yields the protein CASSERDRGGYTF.

The V call is TRBV18, the J call TRBJ1-1; 11 positions agree with TRBD1. V gave up 6 bases and J gave up 6 bases; unmatched junction bases: 12. CDR1 is KGHSH and CDR2 is LQKENI in the germline V gene. CDR3 length equals 16 residues. CDR3 bases: TGTGCCAGCTCCGAGCACCGGGACAGGGGGACCGCTGAAGCTTTCTTT. Its protein product is CASSEHRDRGTAEAFF.